This T cell receptor (beta chain) was documented in a study of blood T cells in healthy people across ages. Overall study context: Roughly one uniquely barcoded beta molecule per two T cells was captured. Study-wide results and caveats: Investigators viewed diversity estimates from one million T cells as underestimates, the study reported.

As for this clonotype: The antigen remains unidentified. The junction differs from germline at one of its ends, possibly a read error.

The authors ran a second PCR of 7 to 11 cycles using a sample-barcoded 5' primer and a J-beta primer mix. TCRdb re-derived calls from the 5' RACE reads in MiXCR, one entry per CDR3 protein. Found here are 1.5 million to 2 million distinct CDR3 sequences, under 30% of them singletons; the top ten hold around 7.7%. The receptor comes from a woman aged 30 to 39 in good health. The source material was blood.

Written as DNA, the CDR3 is TGTACCAGCAGCCCTGGGGGGGGAGACGGGGAGACCCAGTACTTC. Translation gives CTSSPGGGDGETQYF. V and J are TRBV7-6 and TRBJ2-5; 7 bases match TRBD2. The CDR3 loop spans 15 amino acids. The germline V gene encodes CDR1 SGHVS and CDR2 FNYEAQ.